This T cell receptor (beta chain) comes out of a study of T cell responses to AZD1222 COVID-19 vaccine. The CDR3 sequence is 16 residues long. The germline V gene encodes CDR1 SGHTS and CDR2 YDEGEE. V lost 1 base, J lost 6 bases, and 12 bases stayed unmatched. Repertoires were generated with immunoSEQ multiplex PCR, while TCRdb's copy carries only in-frame clones and drops some. The sample consists of some 74,000 clones, roughly 90% of them appearing once. Sequenced material: peripheral blood, taken 28 days after the second AZD1222 dose. This sequence joins TRBV5-8 and TRBJ1-2, with 7 bases aligning to TRBD1. The clonotype comes from an adult who received the AZD1222 COVID-19 vaccine. CDR3 nucleotides: TGTGCCAGCAGCTTGCCGTTAATTAGACAGGGCCATGGCTACACCTTC. Translation gives CASSLPLIRQGHGYTF.